The clone carrying this T cell receptor (beta chain) was counted only a few times. Antigen: not known. The data originate from a study of cytomegalovirus exposure and HLA in healthy donors. Study-wide results and limits: V segments that were indistinguishable, TRBV6-2 and TRBV6-3 among them, were omitted from analysis.

PCR was performed using 60 Vbeta and 13 Jbeta primers. The table came from immunoSEQ multiplex PCR; TCRdb's copy has only in-frame clones and leaves some out. The sample has some 120,000 clones, 8% to 11% seen once. CDR3 length: 15 residues. The V end was cut by 5 bases, the J end by 0 bases, with 12 bases between. CDR1 is SGHTA and CDR2 is FQGNSA in the germline V gene. Sequencing was carried out using PBMCs. This TCR was sampled from a woman aged 18 to 35 in good health and CMV-seropositive. The chain links TRBV7-2 to TRBJ2-3; D remains unclear. The CDR3 is CASSPSPLSTDTQYF. The CDR3, as DNA: TGTGCCAGCAGCCCTTCCCCCCTTAGCACAGATACGCAGTATTTT.